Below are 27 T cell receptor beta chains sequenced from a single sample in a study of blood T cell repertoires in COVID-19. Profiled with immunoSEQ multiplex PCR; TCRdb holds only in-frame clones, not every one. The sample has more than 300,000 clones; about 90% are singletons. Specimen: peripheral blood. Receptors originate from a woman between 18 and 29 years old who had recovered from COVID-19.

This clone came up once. The CDR3 sequence: CASSASHSRREQYV. CDR3 bases: TGTGCCAGCAGTGCCTCACACAGTCGCCGCGAGCAGTACGTC. The genes are TRBV27 and TRBJ2-7, with D hard to call. The CDR3 covers 14 residues. CDR1 is MNHEY, CDR2 SMNVEV, per germline (reference sequence). V lost 5 bases to trimming and J lost 6 bases, with 17 bases between them.

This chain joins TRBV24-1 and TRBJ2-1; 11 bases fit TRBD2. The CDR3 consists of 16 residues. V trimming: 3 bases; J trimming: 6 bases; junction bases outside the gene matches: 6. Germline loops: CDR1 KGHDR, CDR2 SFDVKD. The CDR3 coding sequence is TGTGCCACCAGTGATCCAGTAGCGGGAGGGATCAATGAGCAGTTCTTC. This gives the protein CATSDPVAGGINEQFF.

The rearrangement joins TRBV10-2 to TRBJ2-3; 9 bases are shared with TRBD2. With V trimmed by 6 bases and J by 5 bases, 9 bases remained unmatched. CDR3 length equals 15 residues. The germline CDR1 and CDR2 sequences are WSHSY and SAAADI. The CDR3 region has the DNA TGCGCCAGCAGGCGCCTAGCTAGCGGGATAGATACGCAGTATTTT. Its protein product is CASRRLASGIDTQYF.

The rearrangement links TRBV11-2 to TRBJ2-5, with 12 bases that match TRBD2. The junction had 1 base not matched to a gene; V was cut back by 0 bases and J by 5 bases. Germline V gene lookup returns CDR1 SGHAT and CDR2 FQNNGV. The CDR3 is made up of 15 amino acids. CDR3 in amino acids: CASSLELAGGETQYF. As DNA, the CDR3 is TGTGCCAGCAGCTTAGAGCTAGCGGGAGGGGAGACCCAGTACTTC.

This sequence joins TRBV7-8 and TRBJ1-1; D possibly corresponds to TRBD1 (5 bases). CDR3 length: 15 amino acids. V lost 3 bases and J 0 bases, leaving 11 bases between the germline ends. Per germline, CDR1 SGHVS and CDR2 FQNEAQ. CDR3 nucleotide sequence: TGTGCCAGCAGCTTGATTGACAGCTTGAACACTGAAGCTTTCTTT. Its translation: CASSLIDSLNTEAFF.

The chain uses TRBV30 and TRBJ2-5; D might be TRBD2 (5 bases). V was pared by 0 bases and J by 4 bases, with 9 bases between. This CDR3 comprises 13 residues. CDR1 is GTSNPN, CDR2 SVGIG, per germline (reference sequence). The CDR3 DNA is TGTGCCTGGAGTGTTCGGAGGACAGAGACCCAGTACTTC. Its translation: CAWSVRRTETQYF.

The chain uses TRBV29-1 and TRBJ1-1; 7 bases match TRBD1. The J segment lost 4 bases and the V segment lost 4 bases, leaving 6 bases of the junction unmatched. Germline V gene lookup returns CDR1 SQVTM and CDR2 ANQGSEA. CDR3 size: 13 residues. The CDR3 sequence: CSVVRGLLTEAFF. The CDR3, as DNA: TGCAGCGTTGTTAGGGGGCTACTCACTGAAGCTTTCTTT.

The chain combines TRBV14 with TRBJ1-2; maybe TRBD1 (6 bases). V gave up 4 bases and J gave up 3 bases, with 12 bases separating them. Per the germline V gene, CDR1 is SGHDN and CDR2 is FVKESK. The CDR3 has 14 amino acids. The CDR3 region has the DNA TGTGCCAGCAGCCGAATGCAGGGGCACTATGGCTACACCTTC. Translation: CASSRMQGHYGYTF.

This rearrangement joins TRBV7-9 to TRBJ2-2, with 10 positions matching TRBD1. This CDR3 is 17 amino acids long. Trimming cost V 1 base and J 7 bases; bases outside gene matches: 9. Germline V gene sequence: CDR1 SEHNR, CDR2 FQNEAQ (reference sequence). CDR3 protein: CASSLDPSGTGDGELFF. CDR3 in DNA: TGTGCCAGCAGCTTAGATCCCTCCGGGACAGGGGACGGGGAGCTGTTTTTT.

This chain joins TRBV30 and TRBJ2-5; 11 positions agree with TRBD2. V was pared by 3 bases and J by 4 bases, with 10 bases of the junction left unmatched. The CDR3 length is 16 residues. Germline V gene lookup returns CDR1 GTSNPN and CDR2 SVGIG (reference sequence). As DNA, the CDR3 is TGTGCCTGGAGCGTGCTTCTAGCGGGAGGATCAGAGACCCAGTACTTC. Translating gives CAWSVLLAGGSETQYF. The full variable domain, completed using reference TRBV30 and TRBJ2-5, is SQTIHQWPATLVQPVGSPLSLECTVEGTSNPNLYWYRQAAGRGLQLLFYSVGIGQISSEVPQNLSASRPQDRQFILSSKKLLLSDSGFYLCAWSVLLAGGSETQYFGPGTRLLVL.

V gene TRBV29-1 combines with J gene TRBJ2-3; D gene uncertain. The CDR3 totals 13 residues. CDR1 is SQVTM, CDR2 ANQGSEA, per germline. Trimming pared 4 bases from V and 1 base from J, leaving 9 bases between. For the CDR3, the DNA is TGCAGCGTTGCGGCGGCGGGCACAGATACGCAGTATTTT. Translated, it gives CSVAAAGTDTQYF.

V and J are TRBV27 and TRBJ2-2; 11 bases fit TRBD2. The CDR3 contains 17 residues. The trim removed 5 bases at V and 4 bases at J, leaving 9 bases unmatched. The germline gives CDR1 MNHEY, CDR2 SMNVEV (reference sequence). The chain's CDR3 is CASSRFGTSGFTGELFF. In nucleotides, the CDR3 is TGTGCCAGCAGTCGCTTCGGGACTAGCGGATTCACCGGGGAGCTGTTTTTT.

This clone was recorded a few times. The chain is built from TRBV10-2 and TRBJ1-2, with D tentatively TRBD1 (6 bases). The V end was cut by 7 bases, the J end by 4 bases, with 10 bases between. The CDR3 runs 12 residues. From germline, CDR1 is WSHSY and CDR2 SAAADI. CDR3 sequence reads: CASKQGGYGYTF. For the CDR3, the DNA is TGCGCCAGCAAACAGGGCGGCTATGGCTACACCTTC.

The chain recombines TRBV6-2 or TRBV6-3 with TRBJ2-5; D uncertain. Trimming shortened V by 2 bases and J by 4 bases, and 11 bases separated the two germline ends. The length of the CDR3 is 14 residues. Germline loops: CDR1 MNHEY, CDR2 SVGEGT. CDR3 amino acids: CASSYKRFPETQYF. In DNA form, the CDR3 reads TGTGCCAGCAGTTACAAGAGGTTCCCAGAGACCCAGTACTTC.

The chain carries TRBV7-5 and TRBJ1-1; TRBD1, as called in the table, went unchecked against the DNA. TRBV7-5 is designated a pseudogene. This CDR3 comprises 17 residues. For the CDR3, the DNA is TGTGCCAGAAGCTCCAGAAGGTCGGGACACCCGAACACTGAAGCTTTCTTT. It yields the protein CARSSRRSGHPNTEAFF.

CDR3 nucleotide sequence: TGTGCCAGCAGCCTAGATGCGGCAGACTACAATGAGCAGTTCTTC. This translates into CASSLDAADYNEQFF. V gene TRBV9 combines with J gene TRBJ2-1; D unresolved. The V gene lost 4 bases and the J gene lost 3 bases, with 14 bases spanning the gap. CDR1 is SGDLS, CDR2 YYNGEE, per germline. The CDR3 loop spans 15 amino acids.

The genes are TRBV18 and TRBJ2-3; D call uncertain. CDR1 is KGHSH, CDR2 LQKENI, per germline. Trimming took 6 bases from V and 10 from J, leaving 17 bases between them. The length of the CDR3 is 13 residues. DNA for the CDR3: TGTGCCAGCTCCGAAGATAGCCAGCCCCCGCAGTATTTT. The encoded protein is CASSEDSQPPQYF.

The CDR3 nucleotides are TGCGCCAGCGGTCCGGGACAGAATAATGAAAAACTGTTTTTT. Translation: CASGPGQNNEKLFF. The chain carries TRBV5-1 and TRBJ1-4; 7 bases line up with TRBD1. The V gene end was trimmed by 7 bases and the J gene end by 4 bases; junction bases not matched to a gene: 7. Germline values: CDR1 SGHRS, CDR2 YFSETQ. The CDR3 is made up of 14 amino acids. The full variable domain, with the rest looked up from reference TRBV5-1 and TRBJ1-4, is KAGVTQTPRYLIKTRGQQVTLSCSPISGHRSVSWYQQTPGQGLQFLFEYFSETQRNKGNFPGRFSGRQFSNSRSEMNVSTLELGDSALYLCASGPGQNNEKLFFGSGTQLSVL.

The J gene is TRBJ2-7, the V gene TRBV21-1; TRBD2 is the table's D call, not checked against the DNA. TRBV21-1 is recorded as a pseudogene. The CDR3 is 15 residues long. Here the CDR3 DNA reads TGTGCCAGCAGCTTTAGCGGGCTTAGCTCCTACGAGCAGTACGTC. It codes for CASSFSGLSSYEQYV.

The CDR3 DNA follows: TGCAGCGTTGAAAACGGGGTAAGGCCTGGCTACACCTTC. This codes for CSVENGVRPGYTF. The chain combines TRBV29-1 with TRBJ1-2, with D hard to call. Deletions cut 2 bases from V and 7 bases from J, with 14 bases between. Germline lookup yields CDR1 SQVTM and CDR2 ANQGSEA. The CDR3 consists of 13 residues.

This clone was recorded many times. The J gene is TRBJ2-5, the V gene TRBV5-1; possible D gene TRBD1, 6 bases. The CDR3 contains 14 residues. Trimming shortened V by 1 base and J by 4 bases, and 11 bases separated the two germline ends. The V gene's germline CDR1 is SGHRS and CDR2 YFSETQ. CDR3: CASSLTGNLETQYF. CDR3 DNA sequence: TGCGCCAGCAGCTTGACAGGGAATTTAGAGACCCAGTACTTC.

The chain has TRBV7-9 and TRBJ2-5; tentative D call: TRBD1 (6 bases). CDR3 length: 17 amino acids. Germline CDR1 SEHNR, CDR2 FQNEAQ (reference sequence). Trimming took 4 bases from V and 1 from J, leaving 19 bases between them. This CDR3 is CASSSTGNKGVQETQYF. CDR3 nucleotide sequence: TGTGCCAGCAGCTCAACGGGAAACAAGGGGGTCCAAGAGACCCAGTACTTC.

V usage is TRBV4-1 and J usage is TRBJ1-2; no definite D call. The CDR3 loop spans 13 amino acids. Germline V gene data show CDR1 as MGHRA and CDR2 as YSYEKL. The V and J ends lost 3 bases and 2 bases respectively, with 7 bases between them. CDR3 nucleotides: TGCGCCAGCAGCCAGAACTCGAACTATGGCTACACCTTC. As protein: CASSQNSNYGYTF.

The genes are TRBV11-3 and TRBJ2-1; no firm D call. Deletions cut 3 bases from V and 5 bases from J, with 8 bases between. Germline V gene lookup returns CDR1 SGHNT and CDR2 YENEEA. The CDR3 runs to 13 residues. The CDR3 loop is CASSFSLNNEQFF. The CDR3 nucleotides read TGTGCCAGCAGCTTCTCACTGAACAATGAGCAGTTCTTC.

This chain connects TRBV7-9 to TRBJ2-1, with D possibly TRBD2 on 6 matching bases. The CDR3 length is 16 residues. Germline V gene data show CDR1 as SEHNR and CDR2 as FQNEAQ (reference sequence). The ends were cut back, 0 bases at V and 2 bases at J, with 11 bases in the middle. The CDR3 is CASSLARAGPYNEQFF. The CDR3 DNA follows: TGTGCCAGCAGCTTAGCGAGGGCGGGACCCTACAATGAGCAGTTCTTC.

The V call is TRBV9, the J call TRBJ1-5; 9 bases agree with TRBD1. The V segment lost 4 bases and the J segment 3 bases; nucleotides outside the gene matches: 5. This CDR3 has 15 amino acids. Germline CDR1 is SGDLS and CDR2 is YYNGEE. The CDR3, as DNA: TGTGCCAGCAGCCCGACAGGGGGTGACAATCAGCCCCAGCATTTT. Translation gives CASSPTGGDNQPQHF.

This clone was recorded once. CDR3 DNA: TGTGCCAGCAGCTTACAGGGGGGTTATGAAAAACTGTTTTTT. It encodes CASSLQGGYEKLFF. The chain is built from TRBV11-2 and TRBJ1-4, with 7 positions matching TRBD1. This CDR3 comprises 14 residues. J was trimmed by 6 bases and V by 2 bases; bases with no gene match: 3. Germline V lookup: CDR1 SGHAT, CDR2 FQNNGV.